The rows below give T cell receptor beta chains drawn from one sample of a study of T-cell reconstitution after alpha-beta-depleted transplantation in children. MiXCR, applied by TCRdb to the PCR reads, yields one record per CDR3 protein. The repertoire includes about 460,000 distinct CDR3 sequences, 9.5% to 12% of them detected once, and around 15% sits in the top ten. Here the sequenced sample was PBMCs, mostly from graft donor cells, taken 180 days after TCRalphabeta/CD19-depleted stem cell transplant. The source is a female patient aged 2 to 10 who had a stem cell transplant for aplastic anemia, so the T cells may come from the graft donor. The CDR3 runs from the conserved cysteine through the conserved F or W. A D gene is named only where the DNA matches it firmly. Some rows mark clone size as missing; the rest say once, few, many or name a class of expanded clone.

TRBJ1-1,NA,TRBV7-9,NA,CASSFPSPEAFF,TGTGCCAGCAGCTTTCCCAGTCCTGAAGCTTTCTTT
TRBJ1-6,NA,TRBV11-3,NA,CASSLGLGKDSPLHF,TGTGCCAGCAGCTTAGGGTTGGGGAAGGATTCACCCCTCCACTTT
TRBJ2-1,TRBD1,TRBV24-1,NA,CATSDFRGRGNEQFF,TGTGCCACCAGTGATTTCAGGGGGAGAGGCAATGAGCAGTTCTTC
TRBJ2-3,NA,TRBV7-6,NA,CASSLTVIGTDTQYF,TGTGCCAGCAGCTTGACGGTAATCGGCACAGATACGCAGTATTTT
TRBJ1-5,NA,TRBV7-2,NA,CASSLMTPNQPQHF,TGTGCCAGCAGCTTGATGACACCTAATCAGCCCCAGCATTTT
TRBJ1-2,NA,TRBV19,few,CASTLGMTDNYGYTF,TGTGCCAGTACCCTCGGGATGACGGATAACTATGGCTACACCTTC
TRBJ2-7,NA,TRBV7-9,NA,CASSFYHPPYEQYF,TGTGCCAGCAGCTTTTACCACCCTCCCTACGAGCAGTACTTC
TRBJ2-3,NA,TRBV5-5,few,CASSLPLAPRGSHTQYF,TGTGCCAGCAGCTTGCCCCTAGCGCCCCGTGGGAGTCATACGCAGTATTTT
TRBJ2-1,NA,TRBV6-4,few,CASSDRSGSYNEQFF,TGTGCCAGCAGTGACAGGAGCGGCTCCTACAATGAGCAGTTCTTC
TRBJ2-2,TRBD2,TRBV7-9,many,CASSLGLAAYTGELFF,TGTGCCAGCAGCTTGGGGCTAGCGGCTTACACCGGGGAGCTGTTTTTT
TRBJ2-1,TRBD1,TRBV19,NA,CASSITRGLYNEQFF,TGTGCCAGTAGTATCACCAGGGGGCTCTACAATGAGCAGTTCTTC
TRBJ1-2,NA,TRBV12-3/TRBV12-4,many,CASSLAVTYGYTF,TGTGCCAGCAGTTTAGCAGTAACCTATGGCTACACCTTC
TRBJ2-5,NA,TRBV5-1,few,CASSSGQAVQETQYF,TGCGCCAGCAGCTCAGGACAAGCCGTCCAAGAGACCCAGTACTTC
TRBJ1-3,TRBD1,TRBV29-1,many,CSIGQESSGNTIYF,TGCAGCATTGGACAGGAAAGCTCTGGAAACACCATATATTTT
TRBJ2-5,NA,TRBV7-2,medium-sized,CASSDPRETQYF,TGTGCCAGCAGCGACCCCCGGGAGACCCAGTACTTC
TRBJ2-1,TRBD1,TRBV6-2/TRBV6-3,NA,CASSYPDRGRNKQFF,TGTGCCAGCAGTTACCCCGACAGGGGACGGAATAAGCAGTTCTTC
TRBJ2-1,TRBD1,TRBV4-3,NA,CASSQYRGNEQFF,TGCGCCAGCAGCCAGTACAGGGGCAATGAGCAGTTCTTC
TRBJ2-7,TRBD1,TRBV6-1,few,CASSSGQGGEQYF,TGTGCCAGCAGCTCGGGACAGGGTGGCGAGCAGTACTTC
TRBJ1-2,NA,TRBV29-1,few,CSVERGTGGYTF,TGCAGCGTTGAACGTGGAACGGGCGGCTACACCTTC
TRBJ1-5,NA,TRBV11-2,NA,CASSPWDTNSNQPQHF,TGTGCCAGCAGCCCCTGGGACACCAATAGCAATCAGCCCCAGCATTTT
TRBJ1-4,NA,TRBV29-1,many,CSVRTWGTTNEKLFF,TGCAGCGTTAGGACCTGGGGGACAACTAATGAAAAACTGTTTTTT
TRBJ2-2,TRBD2,TRBV13,few,CASSGGSENTGELFF,TGTGCCAGCAGCGGCGGGAGTGAGAACACCGGGGAGCTGTTTTTT
TRBJ2-5,NA,TRBV11-1,few,CASSSRVEDSLLYQETQYF,TGTGCCAGCAGTTCCAGGGTAGAGGACAGTCTTCTGTACCAAGAGACCCAGTACTTC
TRBJ1-2,NA,TRBV7-8,few,CASSLGLVCSNYGYTF,TGTGCCAGCAGCTTAGGGCTCGTTTGTAGCAACTATGGCTACACCTTC
TRBJ2-3,NA,TRBV12-5,few,CASGFSTSTGTSTDTQYF,TGTGCTAGTGGTTTTTCGACCTCTACAGGGACTAGCACAGATACGCAGTATTTT
TRBJ2-3,NA,TRBV15,NA,CATSLGRTDTQYF,TGTGCCACCAGTTTAGGACGGACAGATACGCAGTATTTT
TRBJ1-2,NA,TRBV6-5,few,CASSYSGSLNYGYTF,TGTGCCAGCAGTTACTCTGGCAGTTTAAACTATGGCTACACCTTC
TRBJ1-1,NA,TRBV25-1,few,CASIHQVSTEAFF,TGTGCCAGCATCCATCAAGTGAGCACTGAAGCTTTCTTT
TRBJ1-1,NA,TRBV2,NA,CASSAYWDLRNTEAFF,TGTGCCAGCAGTGCCTATTGGGACTTACGGAACACTGAAGCTTTCTTT
TRBJ1-2,NA,TRBV12-3/TRBV12-4,few,CASSLGGRIFYGYTF,TGTGCCAGCAGTTTAGGAGGGCGGATCTTCTATGGCTACACCTTC
TRBJ1-1,NA,TRBV5-6,NA,CASSFGPADLEAFF,TGTGCCAGCAGCTTTGGACCGGCGGACTTGGAAGCTTTCTTT
TRBJ2-2,NA,TRBV27,few,CASSPRRDRNTGELFF,TGTGCCAGCAGCCCCCGGAGGGACAGAAACACCGGGGAGCTGTTTTTT
TRBJ1-5,NA,TRBV7-8,many,CASSPHDRGFNQPQHF,TGTGCCAGCAGCCCGCACGATCGGGGGTTCAATCAGCCCCAGCATTTT
TRBJ2-3,TRBD2,TRBV12-3/TRBV12-4,NA,CASSFEGSGRRTGPQYF,TGTGCCAGCAGTTTCGAAGGGAGCGGGAGGAGAACCGGGCCGCAGTATTTT
TRBJ2-2,NA,TRBV18,NA,CASSPAVTRGELFF,TGTGCCAGCTCACCCGCGGTGACCAGAGGAGAGCTGTTTTTT
TRBJ2-5,NA,TRBV7-9,few,CASSIPGLKYF,TGTGCCAGCAGTATACCGGGACTTAAGTACTTC
TRBJ2-7,NA,TRBV28,few,CASSKGPGGSYEQYF,TGTGCCAGCAGTAAGGGCCCTGGGGGCTCCTACGAGCAGTACTTC
TRBJ2-1,TRBD2,TRBV28,NA,CASKRAGSYNEQFF,TGTGCCAGCAAGCGAGCGGGATCCTACAATGAGCAGTTCTTC
TRBJ2-7,NA,TRBV7-3,few,CASSLIAGSSYEQYF,TGTGCCAGCAGCTTAATCGCAGGGAGCTCCTACGAGCAGTACTTC
TRBJ2-1,NA,TRBV21-1,few,CASSTERGSYNEQFF,TGTGCCAGCAGCACAGAGCGGGGCTCCTACAATGAGCAGTTCTTC
TRBJ2-4,NA,TRBV29-1,many,CSVPGSRGKNIQYF,TGCAGCGTCCCGGGGTCGCGCGGGAAAAACATTCAGTACTTC
TRBJ1-3,NA,TRBV7-6,NA,CASSFVQGIGGNTIYF,TGTGCCAGCAGCTTCGTACAGGGCATCGGTGGAAACACCATATATTTT
TRBJ1-2,NA,TRBV19,NA,CASTGTRRSYGYTF,TGTGCCAGTACCGGGACCCGGAGGAGTTATGGCTACACCTTC
TRBJ2-5,NA,TRBV7-3,NA,CASSARVQETQYF,TGTGCCAGCAGCGCTCGGGTCCAAGAGACCCAGTACTTC
TRBJ1-2,TRBD1,TRBV7-6,few,CASSFTDLWDRENIYGYTF,TGTGCCAGCAGCTTCACCGACCTGTGGGACAGAGAAAACATCTATGGCTACACCTTC
TRBJ2-1,TRBD1,TRBV29-1,NA,CSTLTGGTYNEQFF,TGCAGCACTCTGACAGGGGGGACCTACAATGAGCAGTTCTTC
TRBJ2-2,NA,TRBV11-2,many,CASRLPWQVNTGELFF,TGTGCCAGCAGACTACCCTGGCAGGTGAACACCGGGGAGCTGTTTTTT
TRBJ2-7,TRBD1,TRBV29-1,few,CSVGRTGGSEQYF,TGCAGCGTTGGGAGGACAGGGGGCTCCGAGCAGTACTTC
TRBJ2-1,NA,TRBV7-8,many,CASSISAPVEQFF,TGTGCCAGCAGCATTAGCGCCCCGGTTGAGCAGTTCTTC
TRBJ2-6,NA,TRBV11-2,few,CASSFGRGFSGANVLTF,TGTGCCAGCAGCTTCGGCAGGGGATTCTCTGGGGCCAACGTCCTGACTTTC
TRBJ2-1,TRBD1,TRBV6-2/TRBV6-3,few,CASSYPPDRGLGNEQFF,TGTGCCAGCAGTTACCCCCCGGACAGGGGGCTTGGCAATGAGCAGTTCTTC
TRBJ2-1,TRBD2,TRBV9,NA,CASSGRGLANNEQFF,TGTGCCAGCAGCGGTCGAGGACTAGCAAACAATGAGCAGTTCTTC
TRBJ2-1,TRBD1,TRBV9,NA,CASSVPDRGAYNEQFF,TGTGCCAGCAGCGTACCCGACAGGGGAGCCTACAATGAGCAGTTCTTC
TRBJ2-2,NA,TRBV7-2,few,CASSLRVSLSTGELFF,TGTGCCAGCAGCTTACGCGTATCGCTGTCGACCGGGGAGCTGTTTTTT